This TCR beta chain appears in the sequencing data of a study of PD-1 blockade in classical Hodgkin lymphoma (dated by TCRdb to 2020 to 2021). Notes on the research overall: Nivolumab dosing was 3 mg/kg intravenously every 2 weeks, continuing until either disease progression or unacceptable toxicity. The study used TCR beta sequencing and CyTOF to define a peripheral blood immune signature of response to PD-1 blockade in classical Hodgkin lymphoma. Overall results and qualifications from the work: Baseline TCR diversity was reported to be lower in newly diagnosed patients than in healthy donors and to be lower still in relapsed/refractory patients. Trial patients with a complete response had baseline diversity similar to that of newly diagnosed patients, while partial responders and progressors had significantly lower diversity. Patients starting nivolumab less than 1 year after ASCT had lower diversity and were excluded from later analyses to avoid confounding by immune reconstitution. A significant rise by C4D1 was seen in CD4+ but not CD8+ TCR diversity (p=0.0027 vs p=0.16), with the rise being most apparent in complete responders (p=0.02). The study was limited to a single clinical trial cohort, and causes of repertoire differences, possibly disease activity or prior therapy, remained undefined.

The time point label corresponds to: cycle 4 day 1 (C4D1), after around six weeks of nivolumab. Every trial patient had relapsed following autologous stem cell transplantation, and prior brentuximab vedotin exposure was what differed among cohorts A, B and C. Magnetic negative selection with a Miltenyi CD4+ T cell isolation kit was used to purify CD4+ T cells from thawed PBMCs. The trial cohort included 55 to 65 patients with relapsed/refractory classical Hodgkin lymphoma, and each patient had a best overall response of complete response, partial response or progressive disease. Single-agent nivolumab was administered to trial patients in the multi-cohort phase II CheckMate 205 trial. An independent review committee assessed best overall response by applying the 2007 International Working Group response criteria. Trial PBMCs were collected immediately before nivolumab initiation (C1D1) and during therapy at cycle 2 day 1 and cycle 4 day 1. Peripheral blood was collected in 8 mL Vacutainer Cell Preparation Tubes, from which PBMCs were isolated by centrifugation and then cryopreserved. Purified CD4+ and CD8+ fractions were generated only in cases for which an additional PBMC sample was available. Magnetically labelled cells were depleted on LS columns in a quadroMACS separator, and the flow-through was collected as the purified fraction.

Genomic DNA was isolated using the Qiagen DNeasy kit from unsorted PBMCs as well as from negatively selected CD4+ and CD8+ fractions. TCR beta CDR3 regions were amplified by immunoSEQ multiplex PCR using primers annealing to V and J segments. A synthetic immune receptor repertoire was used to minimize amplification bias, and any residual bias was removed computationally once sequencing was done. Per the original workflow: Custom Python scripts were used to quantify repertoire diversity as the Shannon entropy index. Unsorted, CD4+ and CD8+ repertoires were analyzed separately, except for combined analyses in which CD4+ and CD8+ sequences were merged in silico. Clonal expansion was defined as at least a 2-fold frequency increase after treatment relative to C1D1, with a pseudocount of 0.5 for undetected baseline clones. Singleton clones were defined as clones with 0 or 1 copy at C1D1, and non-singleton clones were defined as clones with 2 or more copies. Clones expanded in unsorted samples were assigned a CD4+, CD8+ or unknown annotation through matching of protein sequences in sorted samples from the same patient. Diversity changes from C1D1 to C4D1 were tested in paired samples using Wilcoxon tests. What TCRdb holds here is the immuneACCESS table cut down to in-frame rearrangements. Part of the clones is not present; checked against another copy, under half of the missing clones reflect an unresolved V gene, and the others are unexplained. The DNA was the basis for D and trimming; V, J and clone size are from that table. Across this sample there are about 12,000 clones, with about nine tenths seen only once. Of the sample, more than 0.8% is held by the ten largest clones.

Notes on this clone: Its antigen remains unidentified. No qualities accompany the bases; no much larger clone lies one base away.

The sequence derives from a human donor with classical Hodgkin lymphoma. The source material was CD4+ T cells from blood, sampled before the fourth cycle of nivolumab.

Here is the DNA: TGTGCCAGTAGTTTCACAGGGAATTCACCCCTCCACTTT. Its translation is CASSFTGNSPLHF. The rearrangement combines TRBV19 with TRBJ1-6, with TRBD1 as a weak D call on 6 bases. The CDR3 contains 13 residues, cysteine and phenylalanine counted. The only DNA kept is the CDR3, 39 bases in frame from the first base. Trimming costs V 5 bases and J 7 bases, and their ends lie 9 bases apart. The germline V gene (reference sequence) provides CDR1 LNHDA and CDR2 SQIVND.